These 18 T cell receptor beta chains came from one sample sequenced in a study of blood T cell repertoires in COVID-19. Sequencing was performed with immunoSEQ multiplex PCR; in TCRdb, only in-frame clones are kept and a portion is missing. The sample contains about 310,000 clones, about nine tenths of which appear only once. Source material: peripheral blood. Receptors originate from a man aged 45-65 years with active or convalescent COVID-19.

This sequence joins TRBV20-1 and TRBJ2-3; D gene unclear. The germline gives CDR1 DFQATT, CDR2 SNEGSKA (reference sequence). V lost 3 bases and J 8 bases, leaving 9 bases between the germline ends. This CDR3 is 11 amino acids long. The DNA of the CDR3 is TGCAGTGCTAGTACCGGGTCTACGCAGTATTTT. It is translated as CSASTGSTQYF.

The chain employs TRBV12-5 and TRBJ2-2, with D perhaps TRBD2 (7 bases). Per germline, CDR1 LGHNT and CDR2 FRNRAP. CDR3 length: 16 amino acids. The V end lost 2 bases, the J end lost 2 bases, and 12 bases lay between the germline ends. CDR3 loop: CASGLSSGGNTGELFF. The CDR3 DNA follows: TGTGCTAGTGGTTTGTCCTCGGGGGGCAACACCGGGGAGCTGTTTTTT.

This chain's CDR3 is CAWSVLLGVGEKLFF. The CDR3 DNA reads TGTGCCTGGAGTGTACTTCTAGGGGTTGGTGAAAAACTGTTTTTT. The gene calls are TRBV30 and TRBJ1-4, with a possible D match to TRBD1 (5 bases). Deletions cut 0 bases from V and 7 bases from J, with 15 bases between. The CDR3 is 15 residues long. CDR1 GTSNPN and CDR2 SVGIG come from the germline V gene (reference sequence).

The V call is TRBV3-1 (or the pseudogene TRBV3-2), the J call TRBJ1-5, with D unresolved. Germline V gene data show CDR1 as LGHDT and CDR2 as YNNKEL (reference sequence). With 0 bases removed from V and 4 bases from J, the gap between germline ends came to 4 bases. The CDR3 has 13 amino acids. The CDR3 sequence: CASSQDRNQPQHF. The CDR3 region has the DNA TGTGCCAGCAGCCAAGACAGAAATCAGCCCCAGCATTTT.

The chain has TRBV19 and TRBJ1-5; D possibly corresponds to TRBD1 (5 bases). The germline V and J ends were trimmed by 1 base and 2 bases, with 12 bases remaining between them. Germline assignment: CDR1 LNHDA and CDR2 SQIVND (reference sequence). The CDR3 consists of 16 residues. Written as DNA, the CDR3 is TGTGCCAGTAGTATAGTAGAGGGACTAGGCAATCAGCCCCAGCATTTT. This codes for CASSIVEGLGNQPQHF.

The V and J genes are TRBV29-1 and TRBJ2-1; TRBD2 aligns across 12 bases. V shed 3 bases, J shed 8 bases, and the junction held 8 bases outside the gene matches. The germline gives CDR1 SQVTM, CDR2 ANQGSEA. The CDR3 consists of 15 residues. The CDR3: CSVDGTSGRSHEQFF. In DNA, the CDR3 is TGCAGCGTTGACGGCACTAGCGGGAGGTCCCATGAGCAGTTCTTC.

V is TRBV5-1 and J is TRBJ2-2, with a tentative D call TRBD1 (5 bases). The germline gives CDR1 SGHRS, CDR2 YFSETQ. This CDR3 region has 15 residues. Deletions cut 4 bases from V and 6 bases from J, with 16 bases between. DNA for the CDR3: TGCGCCAGCAGCGACAGATTGCCGTCTCCCGGGGAGCTGTTTTTT. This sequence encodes CASSDRLPSPGELFF.

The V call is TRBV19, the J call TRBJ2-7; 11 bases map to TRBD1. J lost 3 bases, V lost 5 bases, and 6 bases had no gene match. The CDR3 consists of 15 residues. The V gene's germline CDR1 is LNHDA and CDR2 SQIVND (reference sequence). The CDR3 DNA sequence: TGTGCCAGTAGTTCTCCCGGGACAGGGGGCTACGAGCAGTACTTC. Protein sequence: CASSSPGTGGYEQYF.

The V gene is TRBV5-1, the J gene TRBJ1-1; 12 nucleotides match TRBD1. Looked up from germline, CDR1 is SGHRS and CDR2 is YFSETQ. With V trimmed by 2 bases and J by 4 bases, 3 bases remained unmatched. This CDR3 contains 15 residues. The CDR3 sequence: CASSLGTGGITEAFF. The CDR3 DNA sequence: TGCGCCAGCAGCTTAGGGACAGGGGGCATCACTGAAGCTTTCTTT. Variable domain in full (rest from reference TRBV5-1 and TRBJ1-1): KAGVTQTPRYLIKTRGQQVTLSCSPISGHRSVSWYQQTPGQGLQFLFEYFSETQRNKGNFPGRFSGRQFSNSRSEMNVSTLELGDSALYLCASSLGTGGITEAFFGQGTRLTVV.

This CDR3 reads CASSLAGTGPGNTIYF. The CDR3 DNA follows: TGTGCCAGCAGCTTAGCCGGGACAGGGCCTGGAAACACCATATATTTT. This chain links TRBV7-2 with TRBJ1-3; 9 nucleotides line up with TRBD1. The trim removed 0 bases at V and 2 bases at J, leaving 2 bases unmatched. The CDR3 is 16 amino acids. Germline CDR1 is SGHTA and CDR2 is FQGNSA.

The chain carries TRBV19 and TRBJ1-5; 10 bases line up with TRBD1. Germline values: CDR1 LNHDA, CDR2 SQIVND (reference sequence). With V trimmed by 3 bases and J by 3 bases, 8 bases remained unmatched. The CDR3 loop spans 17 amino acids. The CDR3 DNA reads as TGTGCCAGTAGTATCTTAGGGGGGACAGGGGACAATCAGCCCCAGCATTTT. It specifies CASSILGGTGDNQPQHF.

CDR3 in amino acids: CASRRQGSDEKLFF. As DNA, the CDR3 is TGTGCCAGCAGAAGACAGGGCTCGGATGAAAAACTGTTTTTT. J is TRBJ1-4 and V is TRBV5-4; 7 bases are shared with TRBD1. There are 14 residues in the CDR3. CDR1 SGHNT and CDR2 YYREEE come from the germline V gene (reference sequence). V shed 5 bases, J shed 6 bases, and the junction held 7 bases outside the gene matches.

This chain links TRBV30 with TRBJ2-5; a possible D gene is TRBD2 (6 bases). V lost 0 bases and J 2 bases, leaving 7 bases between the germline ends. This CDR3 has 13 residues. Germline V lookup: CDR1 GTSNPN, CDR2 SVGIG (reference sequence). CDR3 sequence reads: CAWSVGGQETQYF. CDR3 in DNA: TGTGCCTGGAGTGTCGGGGGACAAGAGACCCAGTACTTC.

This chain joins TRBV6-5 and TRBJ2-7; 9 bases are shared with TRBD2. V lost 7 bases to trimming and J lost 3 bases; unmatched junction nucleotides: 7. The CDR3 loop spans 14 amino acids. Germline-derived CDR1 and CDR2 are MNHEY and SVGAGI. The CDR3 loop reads CASKLASGVYEQYF. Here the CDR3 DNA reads TGTGCCAGCAAGTTGGCTAGCGGGGTCTACGAGCAGTACTTC.

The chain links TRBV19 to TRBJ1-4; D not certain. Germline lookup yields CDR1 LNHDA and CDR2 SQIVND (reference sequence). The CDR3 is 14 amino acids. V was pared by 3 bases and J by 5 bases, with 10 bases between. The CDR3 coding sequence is TGTGCCAGTAGTATCCAGGTGTTAAATGAAAAACTGTTTTTT. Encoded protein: CASSIQVLNEKLFF.

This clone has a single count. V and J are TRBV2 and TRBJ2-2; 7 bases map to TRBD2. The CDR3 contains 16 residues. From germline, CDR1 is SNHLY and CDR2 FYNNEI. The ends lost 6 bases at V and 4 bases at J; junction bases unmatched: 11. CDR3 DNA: TGTGCCAGCAGCGAACTGGCGGGAGCCGTCACCGGGGAGCTGTTTTTT. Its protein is CASSELAGAVTGELFF.

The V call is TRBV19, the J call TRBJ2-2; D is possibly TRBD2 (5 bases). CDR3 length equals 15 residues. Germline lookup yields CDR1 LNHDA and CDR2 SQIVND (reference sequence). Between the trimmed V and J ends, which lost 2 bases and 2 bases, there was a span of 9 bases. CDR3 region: CASSIRLPNTGELFF. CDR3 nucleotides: TGTGCCAGTAGTATAAGACTACCAAACACCGGGGAGCTGTTTTTT.

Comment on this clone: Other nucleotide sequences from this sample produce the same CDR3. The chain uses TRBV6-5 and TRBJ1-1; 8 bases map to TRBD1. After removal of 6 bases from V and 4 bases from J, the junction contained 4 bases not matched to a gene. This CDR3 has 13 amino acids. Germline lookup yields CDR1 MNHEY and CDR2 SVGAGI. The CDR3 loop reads CASSIDRGTEAFF. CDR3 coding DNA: TGTGCCAGCAGCATTGACAGGGGCACTGAAGCTTTCTTT.